The rows below give T cell receptor beta chains drawn from one sample of a study of T cells in Graves' hyperthyroidism and ophthalmopathy. TCRdb analysed the multiplex PCR reads with MiXCR anew, one entry per CDR3 protein. The profile shows about 620,000 distinct CDR3 sequences, under 20% of them singletons. Sequenced material: blood. These receptors were obtained from a woman aged 25 to 45 with Graves' hyperthyroidism. Each CDR3 is given with its conserved first and last residue. The order of the fields is clone size, V gene, D gene, CDR3 length, J gene, CDR3 protein, CDR3 DNA. A D gene is named only where the DNA matches it firmly. Size values are once, few and many counts, or a class for expanded clones, and some rows have none.

clone_size: few
v_call: TRBV20-1
d_call: TRBD1
cdr3_length: 15
j_call: TRBJ2-7
cdr3_aa: CSADNTRTGVWEQYF
cdr3_nt: TGCAGTGCTGATAACACGCGGACAGGGGTATGGGAGCAGTACTTC

clone_size: many
v_call: TRBV6-2/TRBV6-3
d_call: TRBD1
cdr3_length: 15
j_call: TRBJ1-1
cdr3_aa: CASSYPGQGDTEAFF
cdr3_nt: TGTGCCAGCAGTTACCCCGGACAGGGCGACACTGAAGCTTTCTTT

clone_size: -
v_call: TRBV5-6
d_call: TRBD1
cdr3_length: 16
j_call: TRBJ1-5
cdr3_aa: CAPLGGRTYSNQPQHF
cdr3_nt: TGTGCCCCATTAGGGGGCAGAACTTATAGCAATCAGCCCCAGCATTTT

clone_size: few
v_call: TRBV6-1
d_call: -
cdr3_length: 17
j_call: TRBJ2-2
cdr3_aa: CASSETTGRLNTGELFF
cdr3_nt: TGTGCCAGCAGTGAGACGACAGGTCGGTTGAACACCGGGGAGCTGTTTTTT

clone_size: -
v_call: TRBV6-2/TRBV6-3
d_call: -
cdr3_length: 16
j_call: TRBJ1-4
cdr3_aa: CASSYGGGATNEKLFF
cdr3_nt: TGTGCCAGCAGTTACGGCGGCGGAGCAACTAATGAAAAACTGTTTTTT

clone_size: few
v_call: TRBV10-1
d_call: TRBD2
cdr3_length: 19
j_call: TRBJ2-1
cdr3_aa: CASSGLIFPGLADYNEQFF
cdr3_nt: TGCGCCAGCAGTGGGCTCATCTTTCCTGGACTAGCGGACTACAATGAGCAGTTCTTC

clone_size: many
v_call: TRBV29-1
d_call: -
cdr3_length: 14
j_call: TRBJ1-2
cdr3_aa: CSVDVSGGAGGYTF
cdr3_nt: TGCAGCGTTGACGTATCGGGGGGCGCAGGGGGCTACACCTTC

clone_size: few
v_call: TRBV7-9
d_call: TRBD1
cdr3_length: 13
j_call: TRBJ2-1
cdr3_aa: CASSFDRVSEQFF
cdr3_nt: TGTGCCAGCAGCTTCGACAGGGTGTCTGAGCAGTTCTTC

clone_size: many
v_call: TRBV7-2
d_call: -
cdr3_length: 15
j_call: TRBJ2-1
cdr3_aa: CASSFRQASYNEQFF
cdr3_nt: TGTGCCAGCAGCTTCAGACAGGCGTCCTACAATGAGCAGTTCTTC

clone_size: many
v_call: TRBV2
d_call: -
cdr3_length: 16
j_call: TRBJ2-5
cdr3_aa: CASSEGPTTWQETQYF
cdr3_nt: TGTGCCAGCAGTGAAGGTCCTACCACTTGGCAGGAGACCCAGTACTTC

clone_size: few
v_call: TRBV10-3
d_call: TRBD2
cdr3_length: 15
j_call: TRBJ2-3
cdr3_aa: CAISGTSRDTDTQYF
cdr3_nt: TGTGCCATCAGTGGGACTAGCAGAGACACAGATACGCAGTATTTT

clone_size: many
v_call: TRBV6-1
d_call: -
cdr3_length: 13
j_call: TRBJ2-7
cdr3_aa: CASSPDIRYEQYF
cdr3_nt: TGTGCCAGCAGCCCAGACATCCGGTACGAGCAGTACTTC

clone_size: -
v_call: TRBV29-1
d_call: TRBD2
cdr3_length: 16
j_call: TRBJ2-1
cdr3_aa: CSVSYPGTSGRYEQFF
cdr3_nt: TGCAGCGTCTCCTACCCCGGGACTAGCGGGAGGTATGAGCAGTTCTTC

clone_size: -
v_call: TRBV7-8
d_call: -
cdr3_length: 13
j_call: TRBJ2-1
cdr3_aa: CASGLVTFDEQFF
cdr3_nt: TGTGCCAGCGGCTTAGTGACATTTGACGAGCAGTTCTTC

clone_size: many
v_call: TRBV2
d_call: TRBD2
cdr3_length: 14
j_call: TRBJ2-1
cdr3_aa: CASSGGRGVHEQFF
cdr3_nt: TGTGCCAGCAGTGGCGGGAGAGGGGTCCATGAGCAGTTCTTC

clone_size: -
v_call: TRBV10-3
d_call: -
cdr3_length: 13
j_call: TRBJ2-7
cdr3_aa: CAISDGLTYEQYF
cdr3_nt: TGTGCCATCAGTGATGGGCTCACCTACGAGCAGTACTTC

clone_size: few
v_call: TRBV4-2
d_call: TRBD1
cdr3_length: 15
j_call: TRBJ1-2
cdr3_aa: CASSQDEGARNGYTF
cdr3_nt: TGTGCCAGCAGCCAAGATGAGGGGGCGCGAAATGGCTACACCTTC

clone_size: few
v_call: TRBV4-2
d_call: TRBD1
cdr3_length: 16
j_call: TRBJ2-7
cdr3_aa: CASSQENRQGAYEQYF
cdr3_nt: TGTGCCAGCAGCCAAGAGAATCGGCAGGGGGCCTACGAGCAGTACTTC

clone_size: many
v_call: TRBV28
d_call: TRBD1
cdr3_length: 16
j_call: TRBJ2-1
cdr3_aa: CASSTLGTVVNNEQFF
cdr3_nt: TGTGCCAGCAGTACGCTCGGGACAGTCGTAAACAATGAGCAGTTCTTC

clone_size: many
v_call: TRBV20-1
d_call: TRBD1
cdr3_length: 12
j_call: TRBJ1-2
cdr3_aa: CSAPDRVYGYTF
cdr3_nt: TGCAGTGCCCCGGACAGGGTTTATGGCTACACCTTC

clone_size: many
v_call: TRBV7-2
d_call: -
cdr3_length: 12
j_call: TRBJ2-5
cdr3_aa: CASSFSEETQYF
cdr3_nt: TGTGCCAGCAGCTTTTCGGAGGAGACCCAGTACTTC

clone_size: few
v_call: TRBV5-6
d_call: -
cdr3_length: 13
j_call: TRBJ1-5
cdr3_aa: CASSTGLNQPQHF
cdr3_nt: TGTGCCAGCAGTACAGGGCTCAATCAGCCCCAGCATTTT

clone_size: many
v_call: TRBV28
d_call: -
cdr3_length: 12
j_call: TRBJ2-7
cdr3_aa: CASLAQGYEQYF
cdr3_nt: TGTGCCAGCCTCGCTCAGGGCTACGAGCAGTACTTC

clone_size: few
v_call: TRBV2
d_call: TRBD2
cdr3_length: 10
j_call: TRBJ2-5
cdr3_aa: CASRLANPYF
cdr3_nt: TGTGCCAGCAGACTAGCGAACCCGTACTTC

clone_size: many
v_call: TRBV20-1
d_call: TRBD2
cdr3_length: 13
j_call: TRBJ2-7
cdr3_aa: CSAVTSGVYEQYF
cdr3_nt: TGCAGTGCTGTGACTAGCGGGGTATACGAGCAGTACTTC

clone_size: many
v_call: TRBV29-1
d_call: TRBD1
cdr3_length: 12
j_call: TRBJ2-7
cdr3_aa: CSVLQGPYEQYF
cdr3_nt: TGCAGCGTCCTACAGGGGCCGTACGAGCAGTACTTC

clone_size: many
v_call: TRBV6-1
d_call: TRBD1
cdr3_length: 16
j_call: TRBJ1-5
cdr3_aa: CASSEDRLISNQPQHF
cdr3_nt: TGTGCCAGCAGTGAGGACAGGCTGATTAGCAATCAGCCCCAGCATTTT

clone_size: few
v_call: TRBV10-3
d_call: -
cdr3_length: 12
j_call: TRBJ2-7
cdr3_aa: CAIGGGPNEQYF
cdr3_nt: TGTGCCATTGGAGGGGGTCCCAACGAGCAGTACTTC

clone_size: many
v_call: TRBV28
d_call: TRBD1
cdr3_length: 13
j_call: TRBJ2-7
cdr3_aa: CASSLRGQDEQYF
cdr3_nt: TGTGCCAGCAGCTTAAGGGGGCAGGACGAGCAGTACTTC

clone_size: many
v_call: TRBV28
d_call: TRBD2
cdr3_length: 15
j_call: TRBJ2-3
cdr3_aa: CASSPGLAVADTQYF
cdr3_nt: TGTGCCAGCAGCCCGGGACTAGCGGTCGCAGATACGCAGTATTTT

clone_size: few
v_call: TRBV20-1
d_call: TRBD2
cdr3_length: 17
j_call: TRBJ2-3
cdr3_aa: CSARDPRLAGGTDTQYF
cdr3_nt: TGCAGTGCTAGAGACCCAAGACTAGCGGGGGGCACAGATACGCAGTATTTT

clone_size: -
v_call: TRBV7-2
d_call: TRBD2
cdr3_length: 19
j_call: TRBJ2-3
cdr3_aa: CASSLFPRLAGVETDTQYF
cdr3_nt: TGTGCCAGCAGCTTATTCCCCCGACTAGCGGGAGTAGAAACAGATACGCAGTATTTT

clone_size: many
v_call: TRBV11-2
d_call: TRBD2
cdr3_length: 15
j_call: TRBJ2-7
cdr3_aa: CASSPSGRSSYEQYF
cdr3_nt: TGTGCCAGCAGCCCCAGCGGGAGGAGCTCCTACGAGCAGTACTTC

clone_size: -
v_call: TRBV10-1
d_call: TRBD1
cdr3_length: 14
j_call: TRBJ2-3
cdr3_aa: CASSVDRVSDTQYF
cdr3_nt: TGCGCCAGCAGCGTTGACAGGGTCTCAGATACGCAGTATTTT

clone_size: few
v_call: TRBV19
d_call: TRBD2
cdr3_length: 17
j_call: TRBJ2-7
cdr3_aa: CASSIALATSGSYEQYF
cdr3_nt: TGTGCCAGTAGTATAGCTTTAGCGACTAGCGGTTCCTACGAGCAGTACTTC

clone_size: many
v_call: TRBV12-3/TRBV12-4
d_call: TRBD1
cdr3_length: 16
j_call: TRBJ1-2
cdr3_aa: CASSPNRQGPNYGYTF
cdr3_nt: TGTGCCAGCAGTCCAAACAGACAGGGTCCCAACTATGGCTACACCTTC

clone_size: once
v_call: TRBV11-1
d_call: -
cdr3_length: 13
j_call: TRBJ1-1
cdr3_aa: CASTLVQATEAFF
cdr3_nt: TGTGCCAGCACCCTGGTACAGGCGACTGAAGCTTTCTTT

clone_size: many
v_call: TRBV12-3/TRBV12-4
d_call: -
cdr3_length: 12
j_call: TRBJ1-1
cdr3_aa: CASRFGGTEAFF
cdr3_nt: TGTGCCAGCAGGTTTGGGGGCACTGAAGCTTTCTTT

clone_size: many
v_call: TRBV2
d_call: -
cdr3_length: 14
j_call: TRBJ2-3
cdr3_aa: CAANRERSTDTQYF
cdr3_nt: TGTGCAGCAAACAGGGAACGAAGCACAGATACGCAGTATTTT

clone_size: few
v_call: TRBV28
d_call: -
cdr3_length: 14
j_call: TRBJ2-5
cdr3_aa: CASSPKSPQETQYF
cdr3_nt: TGTGCCAGCAGTCCTAAATCCCCCCAAGAGACCCAGTACTTC

clone_size: few
v_call: TRBV30
d_call: TRBD2
cdr3_length: 14
j_call: TRBJ2-3
cdr3_aa: CAWSRLAGTDTQYF
cdr3_nt: TGTGCCTGGAGCCGACTAGCGGGCACAGATACGCAGTATTTT

clone_size: many
v_call: TRBV28
d_call: -
cdr3_length: 15
j_call: TRBJ1-1
cdr3_aa: CASSFPQHTGRKAFF
cdr3_nt: TGTGCCAGCAGTTTCCCTCAACATACAGGGCGCAAAGCTTTCTTT

clone_size: -
v_call: TRBV6-5
d_call: -
cdr3_length: 14
j_call: TRBJ1-5
cdr3_aa: CASSYSGRNQPQHF
cdr3_nt: TGTGCCAGCAGTTACTCGGGACGTAATCAGCCCCAGCATTTT

clone_size: many
v_call: TRBV9
d_call: TRBD2
cdr3_length: 15
j_call: TRBJ2-1
cdr3_aa: CASSVLSGLSNEQFF
cdr3_nt: TGTGCCAGCAGCGTATTATCGGGACTATCGAATGAGCAGTTCTTC

clone_size: -
v_call: TRBV9
d_call: TRBD1
cdr3_length: 17
j_call: TRBJ1-6
cdr3_aa: CASSDERTGGRGSPLHF
cdr3_nt: TGTGCCAGCAGCGATGAGAGGACAGGGGGAAGAGGTTCACCCCTCCACTTT

clone_size: -
v_call: TRBV5-1
d_call: -
cdr3_length: 15
j_call: TRBJ2-3
cdr3_aa: CASSFQGQITDTQYF
cdr3_nt: TGCGCCAGCAGCTTTCAGGGGCAAATCACAGATACGCAGTATTTT

clone_size: few
v_call: TRBV30
d_call: TRBD2
cdr3_length: 16
j_call: TRBJ2-4
cdr3_aa: CACFIAGGPELNIQYF
cdr3_nt: TGTGCCTGTTTTATAGCGGGAGGGCCAGAATTGAACATTCAGTACTTC

clone_size: -
v_call: TRBV7-2
d_call: TRBD2
cdr3_length: 15
j_call: TRBJ2-1
cdr3_aa: CASSKGLQGVSEQFF
cdr3_nt: TGTGCCAGCAGCAAGGGACTACAAGGAGTCAGTGAGCAGTTCTTC

clone_size: many
v_call: TRBV27
d_call: TRBD1
cdr3_length: 15
j_call: TRBJ2-7
cdr3_aa: CASSFTGGAFYEQYF
cdr3_nt: TGTGCCAGCAGTTTCACAGGGGGCGCTTTCTACGAGCAGTACTTC

clone_size: -
v_call: TRBV6-2/TRBV6-3
d_call: -
cdr3_length: 15
j_call: TRBJ2-3
cdr3_aa: CASSPTGTSTDTQYF
cdr3_nt: TGTGCCAGCAGCCCCACAGGTACTAGCACAGATACGCAGTATTTT

clone_size: many
v_call: TRBV7-2
d_call: TRBD2
cdr3_length: 15
j_call: TRBJ2-7
cdr3_aa: CASSYNSGSSYEQYF
cdr3_nt: TGTGCCAGCAGCTACAATAGCGGGAGCTCCTACGAGCAGTACTTC

clone_size: many
v_call: TRBV6-1
d_call: -
cdr3_length: 14
j_call: TRBJ1-5
cdr3_aa: CASRFVGGNQPQHF
cdr3_nt: TGTGCCAGCCGATTCGTAGGTGGCAATCAGCCCCAGCATTTT

clone_size: -
v_call: TRBV20-1
d_call: -
cdr3_length: 10
j_call: TRBJ2-3
cdr3_aa: CGMSRSTQYF
cdr3_nt: TGCGGGATGTCTCGGAGCACGCAGTATTTT

clone_size: -
v_call: TRBV20-1
d_call: -
cdr3_length: 12
j_call: TRBJ2-7
cdr3_aa: CSANRDLYEQYF
cdr3_nt: TGCAGTGCTAACAGAGATCTCTACGAGCAGTACTTC

clone_size: -
v_call: TRBV4-1
d_call: -
cdr3_length: 14
j_call: TRBJ2-7
cdr3_aa: CASSSTASVYEQYF
cdr3_nt: TGCGCCAGCAGTTCAACGGCTAGCGTATACGAGCAGTACTTC

clone_size: -
v_call: TRBV18
d_call: -
cdr3_length: 16
j_call: TRBJ2-1
cdr3_aa: CASSPPPAMGPHEQFF
cdr3_nt: TGTGCCAGCTCACCACCTCCAGCAATGGGCCCCCATGAGCAGTTCTTC

clone_size: many
v_call: TRBV20-1
d_call: -
cdr3_length: 13
j_call: TRBJ1-5
cdr3_aa: CSARGGSNQPQHF
cdr3_nt: TGCAGTGCTAGAGGGGGTAGCAATCAGCCCCAGCATTTT

clone_size: -
v_call: TRBV29-1
d_call: -
cdr3_length: 10
j_call: TRBJ2-1
cdr3_aa: CSASVYEQFF
cdr3_nt: TGCAGCGCTAGCGTCTATGAGCAGTTCTTC

clone_size: -
v_call: TRBV19
d_call: TRBD1
cdr3_length: 15
j_call: TRBJ2-7
cdr3_aa: CASSPGTGDTYEQYF
cdr3_nt: TGTGCCAGTAGTCCCGGGACAGGGGATACCTACGAGCAGTACTTC

clone_size: many
v_call: TRBV6-1
d_call: TRBD1
cdr3_length: 14
j_call: TRBJ2-7
cdr3_aa: CASSEYTGDGEQYF
cdr3_nt: TGTGCCAGCAGTGAATACACAGGGGACGGCGAGCAGTACTTC